The rows below give T cell receptor beta chains drawn from one sample of a study of blood T cell repertoires in COVID-19. TCRdb's table, derived via immunoSEQ multiplex PCR, lists solely in-frame clones and lacks some. The sample lists about 220,000 clones, 75% to 90% occurring once. The source material was PBMCs or T cells enriched from blood (not recorded which). All receptors come from a woman aged 18-29 years in a cohort exposed to, infected with or recovered from COVID-19 (not recorded which). CDR3s include the opening cysteine and the closing phenylalanine or tryptophan. The order of the fields is V gene, J gene, clone size, D gene, CDR3 DNA, CDR3 protein. A D gene is named only where the DNA matches it firmly. Clone size is shown for a subset of rows, as once, few, many or a class of expanded clone.

TRBV5-6	TRBJ1-3	NA	TRBD1	TGTGCCAGCAGCTTGGACGGTCTGGGCAGGGGGACTGGAAACACCATATATTTT	CASSLDGLGRGTGNTIYF
TRBV25-1	TRBJ1-1	NA	NA	TGTGCCAGCAGTGAATCGGAAGGGACTTCGTGGGACACTGAAGCTTTCTTT	CASSESEGTSWDTEAFF
TRBV6-6	TRBJ2-7	NA	TRBD1	TGTGCCAGCAGACACTTACAGGGGCCCTACGAGCAGTACTTC	CASRHLQGPYEQYF
TRBV2	TRBJ2-5	NA	NA	TGTGCCAGCAGGACCGGGGGGCCGGAGACCCAGTACTTC	CASRTGGPETQYF
TRBV27	TRBJ1-6	NA	NA	TGTGCCAGCAGTTTCTCCCCTAGCTCCTATAATTCACCCCTCCACTTT	CASSFSPSSYNSPLHF
TRBV29-1	TRBJ2-3	NA	NA	TGCAGCGTTGAAGCTAGAACTAGCACAGATACGCAGTATTTT	CSVEARTSTDTQYF
TRBV5-4	TRBJ2-2	NA	NA	TGTGCCAGCAGCTTGTCAGCCGGGGAGCTGTTTTTT	CASSLSAGELFF
TRBV7-8	TRBJ2-1	NA	NA	TGTGCCAGCAGCTTATTCAGCGGTGTTTACAATGAGCAGTTCTTC	CASSLFSGVYNEQFF
TRBV5-6	TRBJ1-1	NA	TRBD1	TGTGCCAGCAGCTTATTGACAGGGTCTGAAGCTTTCTTT	CASSLLTGSEAFF
TRBV9	TRBJ2-3	NA	NA	TGTGCCAGCAGCGTAGGCGCCACAGATACGCAGTATTTT	CASSVGATDTQYF
TRBV9	TRBJ1-3	once	NA	TGTGCCAGCAGCCCCCGCAGGGGCTTCTCTGGAAACACCATATATTTT	CASSPRRGFSGNTIYF
TRBV6-5	TRBJ1-5	once	TRBD1	TGTGCCAGCAGTTACAATGAGGGGGCCGATCAGCCCCAGCATTTT	CASSYNEGADQPQHF
TRBV11-2	TRBJ1-4	NA	NA	TGTGCCAGCAGCTTGCGGGGGCTTAGGGAAAAACTGTTTTTT	CASSLRGLREKLFF
TRBV7-8	TRBJ2-3	once	TRBD2	TGTGCCAGCAGCTTAGGCGATGCGGGGGGTGCAGATACGCAGTATTTT	CASSLGDAGGADTQYF
TRBV15	TRBJ1-2	NA	TRBD1	TGTGCCACCAGCAGAGATCGGGGACAGGAAATTTATGGCTACACCTTC	CATSRDRGQEIYGYTF
TRBV11-3	TRBJ1-2	once	NA	TGTGCCAGCAGCCGGACAGACTATGGCTACACCTTC	CASSRTDYGYTF
TRBV24-1	TRBJ2-7	once	TRBD1	TGTGCCACCAGTAAAACAGGGGACGAGCAGTACTTC	CATSKTGDEQYF
TRBV11-3	TRBJ2-3	few	NA	TGTGCCAGCAGCTTAGGTCGGGGGAGGTCAGATACGCAGTATTTT	CASSLGRGRSDTQYF
TRBV20-1	TRBJ1-6	NA	NA	TGCAGTGCTAGTTCCCCCTCAGGCGTGAGCCTTTCACCCCTCCACTTT	CSASSPSGVSLSPLHF
TRBV24-1	TRBJ1-1	few	NA	TGTGCCACCAATCGATTCGGTATAACCGTTCTGAACACTGAAGCTTTCTTT	CATNRFGITVLNTEAFF
TRBV6-6	TRBJ2-3	NA	TRBD2	TGTGCCAGCACGACCGGGGGGGGTTTCACAGATACGCAGTATTTT	CASTTGGGFTDTQYF
TRBV19	TRBJ2-1	NA	TRBD1	TGTGCCAGTAGTATAGATCGTGGGACAGGGGTCAATGAGCAGTTCTTC	CASSIDRGTGVNEQFF
TRBV24-1	TRBJ1-1	once	TRBD1	TGTGCCACCAGTGACTCCCGGACAGGGGCCACTGAAGCTTTCTTT	CATSDSRTGATEAFF
TRBV3-1/TRBV3-2	TRBJ1-2	NA	NA	TGTGCCAGCAGCCCCGGGACAACTTATGGCTACACCTTC	CASSPGTTYGYTF
TRBV10-1	TRBJ1-3	NA	NA	TGCGCCAGCAGCTTGACGTACAGGGCTGGAAACACCATATATTTT	CASSLTYRAGNTIYF
TRBV15	TRBJ1-1	NA	NA	TGTGCCACCAGCAGAGCCATACAGGAAGCTTTCTTT	CATSRAIQEAFF
TRBV7-3	TRBJ2-7	NA	TRBD2	TGTGCCAGCAGCTTAGGCAGGACTAGCTTACACGAGCAGTACTTC	CASSLGRTSLHEQYF
TRBV7-8	TRBJ1-6	NA	NA	TGTGCCAGCAGGGGAGACGGGAAAAGCTCCTATAATTCACCCCTCCACTTT	CASRGDGKSSYNSPLHF
TRBV7-3	TRBJ1-1	NA	TRBD1	TGTGCCAGCAGCTCGGCCCGGGACAGTGAAGCTTTCTTT	CASSSARDSEAFF
TRBV2	TRBJ2-7	NA	TRBD2	TGTGCCAGCAGGGGCGGGAGGGCCCCCTCCAGCTCCTACGAGCAGTACTTC	CASRGGRAPSSSYEQYF
TRBV24-1	TRBJ1-3	NA	NA	TGTGCCACCAGTGATTTGCTAGCAAGACAGGCACAAAGGGGCCCCTCTGGAAACACCATATATTTT	CATSDLLARQAQRGPSGNTIYF
TRBV4-2	TRBJ2-5	medium-sized	TRBD1	TGTGCCAGCAGCCAAGACGGTTTGGGACAGGGTCCCGAGACCCAGTACTTC	CASSQDGLGQGPETQYF
TRBV19	TRBJ1-2	NA	TRBD1	TGTGCCAGTAGGCCGGGCGGGACAGCTGCCTATGGCTACACCTTC	CASRPGGTAAYGYTF
TRBV6-5	TRBJ1-5	NA	TRBD1	TGTGCCAGCAAGGGACAGGGTGAACAGCCCCAGCATTTT	CASKGQGEQPQHF
TRBV2	TRBJ1-2	NA	TRBD1	TGTGCCAGCGTCACGAGGACAGGGCTTAACTATGGCTACACCTTC	CASVTRTGLNYGYTF
TRBV29-1	TRBJ1-1	NA	NA	TGCAGCGTTGAAGATCAGGATGGGGGCGTCGACACTGAAGCTTTCTTT	CSVEDQDGGVDTEAFF
TRBV11-2	TRBJ2-4	NA	TRBD2	TGTGCCAGCAGTACTCAAAGCGGGAATGACATTCAGTACTTC	CASSTQSGNDIQYF
TRBV11-2	TRBJ1-2	NA	TRBD1	TGTGCCAGCAGCTTTTCCACAGGGGCGGATGGCTACACCTTC	CASSFSTGADGYTF
TRBV5-1	TRBJ1-2	NA	TRBD1	TGCGCCAGCAGCCTCCAGGGGGATGGCTACACCTTC	CASSLQGDGYTF
TRBV2	TRBJ1-1	few	NA	TGTGCCAGCAGTGAGATGGGGGGGACTGAAGCTTTCTTT	CASSEMGGTEAFF
TRBV11-3	TRBJ2-2	NA	TRBD1	TGTGCCAGCAGCCGATCAAGGGACAGCGATAACACCGGGGAGCTGTTTTTT	CASSRSRDSDNTGELFF
TRBV29-1	TRBJ2-1	NA	TRBD1	TGCAGCGGGGTACAGGGGTTTGCCAATGAGCAGTTCTTC	CSGVQGFANEQFF
TRBV2	TRBJ2-1	NA	NA	TGTGCCAGCAGCCTGGAGTTGCGTGAGCAGTTCTTC	CASSLELREQFF
TRBV6-5	TRBJ2-5	NA	TRBD1	TGTGCCAGCAGTTGGGCCGACAGGGAAGAGACCCAGTACTTC	CASSWADREETQYF
TRBV9	TRBJ2-1	NA	NA	TGTGCCAGCAGCGTAAGCGCGGGAAACAATGAGCAGTTCTTC	CASSVSAGNNEQFF
TRBV6-1	TRBJ2-7	NA	TRBD1	TGTGCCAGCAGTGAAATGACAGGGGGCCCCTACGAGCAGTACTTC	CASSEMTGGPYEQYF
TRBV2	TRBJ2-7	NA	NA	TGTGCCAGCAGCCCTAACGGCTACGAGCAGTACTTC	CASSPNGYEQYF
TRBV2	TRBJ2-1	NA	TRBD1	TGTGCCAGCAGCTTCACCGGGACAGGGTTCAATGAGCAGTTCTTC	CASSFTGTGFNEQFF
TRBV7-8	TRBJ1-1	NA	TRBD1	TGTGCCAGCAGCAACCAGGGGGGGAACACTGAAGCTTTCTTT	CASSNQGGNTEAFF
TRBV3-1/TRBV3-2	TRBJ1-4	NA	NA	TGTGCCAGCAGCGTCAATCAGGGGCTAGAAAAACTGTTTTTT	CASSVNQGLEKLFF
TRBV11-1	TRBJ2-1	NA	NA	TGTGCCAGCAGACAGAGCGGGAATGAGCAGTTCTTC	CASRQSGNEQFF
TRBV2	TRBJ1-1	NA	NA	TGTGCCAGCAGTGAAGCGACAGGTCACTACACTGAAGCTTTCTTT	CASSEATGHYTEAFF
TRBV19	TRBJ1-5	NA	TRBD1	TGTGCCAGTAGTCGACAGGGGGGTAGCAATCAGCCCCAGCATTTT	CASSRQGGSNQPQHF